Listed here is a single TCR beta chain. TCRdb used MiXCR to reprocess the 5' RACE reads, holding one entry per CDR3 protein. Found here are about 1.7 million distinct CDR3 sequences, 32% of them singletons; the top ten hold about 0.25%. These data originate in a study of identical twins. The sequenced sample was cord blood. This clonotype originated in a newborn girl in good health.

CDR3 DNA sequence: TGCAGCGTCTTATCAACTTGGACAGGGAACACTGAAGCTTTCTTT. This sequence encodes CSVLSTWTGNTEAFF. The gene calls are TRBV29-1 and TRBJ1-1; 7 bases match TRBD1. J lost 1 base, V lost 6 bases, and 11 bases had no gene match. The CDR3 extends over 15 amino acids. CDR1 SQVTM and CDR2 ANQGSEA come from the germline V gene.